A selection of T cell receptor beta chains follows, all from one sample in a study of stem cell transplantation in POMP-related autoinflammatory disease. Assay: immunoSEQ multiplex PCR; the TCRdb copy retains only in-frame clones and omits some. The sample carries over 8,000 clones, about four fifths recorded once. This specimen consisted of CD4+ T cells from PBMCs, obtained after stem cell transplantation. These receptors were obtained from a human patient with POMP-related autoinflammation and immune dysregulation (PRAID). Some T cells may be transferred from the graft donor. Each CDR3 is given with its conserved first and last residue. The D gene is left open where the match is weak. Only part of the rows carry a size: once, few, many, or a class if the clone is expanded.

D	V	size	J	CDR3	DNA
TRBD2	TRBV3-1/TRBV3-2	few	TRBJ2-1	CASSQVVTSGQFF	TGTGCCAGCAGCCAAGTCGTAACTAGCGGGCAGTTCTTC
.	TRBV6-5	.	TRBJ2-7	CASRLSRSSYEQYF	TGTGCCAGCAGGTTGAGCAGGTCCTCCTACGAGCAGTACTTC
.	TRBV11-2	few	TRBJ1-2	CASSSGRNNYGYTF	TGTGCCAGCAGCTCCGGGCGGAATAACTATGGCTACACCTTC
.	TRBV29-1	once	TRBJ1-4	CSVEWASPNEKLFF	TGCAGCGTTGAATGGGCGAGCCCTAATGAAAAACTGTTTTTT
.	TRBV7-9	.	TRBJ1-2	CASSFGAGYTF	TGTGCCAGCAGCTTTGGGGCAGGCTACACCTTC
.	TRBV30	.	TRBJ1-2	CAWSPLPPVAF	TGTGCCTGGAGCCCACTCCCACCGGTCGCCTTC
TRBD2	TRBV19	.	TRBJ2-6	CASRGGSSGANVLTF	TGTGCCAGCCGGGGGGGGTCTTCTGGGGCCAACGTCCTGACTTTC
.	TRBV5-1	once	TRBJ2-2	CASSLEGGRTGELFF	TGCGCCAGCAGCTTGGAAGGGGGTCGGACCGGGGAGCTGTTTTTT
.	TRBV19	.	TRBJ2-6	CASSRGLSGANVLTF	TGTGCCAGTAGTAGGGGCCTATCTGGGGCCAACGTCCTGACTTTC
.	TRBV25-1	few	TRBJ1-2	CASSVTEAGGYTF	TGTGCCAGCAGTGTAACAGAAGCTGGTGGCTACACCTTC
TRBD1	TRBV30	.	TRBJ1-4	CAWNDGTGRNEKLFF	TGTGCCTGGAACGATGGGACAGGACGAAATGAAAAACTGTTTTTT
.	TRBV29-1	.	TRBJ1-4	CSVAGESEKLFF	TGCAGCGTTGCAGGGGAGAGTGAAAAACTGTTTTTT
.	TRBV19	.	TRBJ2-5	CASSIGTQETQYF	TGTGCCAGTAGTATCGGGACACAAGAGACCCAGTACTTC
.	TRBV7-9	.	TRBJ2-6	CASSYRLSGANVLTF	TGTGCCAGCAGCTACAGACTCTCTGGGGCCAACGTCCTGACTTTC
TRBD2	TRBV6-6	.	TRBJ2-7	CASSYPGSGIYEQYF	TGTGCCAGCAGTTACCCGGGTAGCGGGATCTACGAGCAGTACTTC
TRBD1	TRBV11-1	.	TRBJ2-3	CASRAQGARLDTQYF	TGTGCCAGCAGGGCTCAGGGGGCACGGTTAGATACGCAGTATTTT
TRBD2	TRBV7-9	.	TRBJ2-1	CASSLDLRGAYNEQFF	TGTGCCAGCAGCTTAGATCTTCGGGGGGCCTACAATGAGCAGTTCTTC
TRBD1	TRBV3-1/TRBV3-2	.	TRBJ2-2	CASSPPGQGGTGELFF	TGTGCCAGCAGCCCCCCGGGACAGGGGGGGACCGGGGAGCTGTTTTTT
TRBD1	TRBV7-9	.	TRBJ2-5	CASSLRFQGAPGTQYF	TGTGCCAGCAGCTTAAGATTTCAGGGGGCGCCAGGGACCCAGTACTTC
.	TRBV14	.	TRBJ2-5	CASSQTGGSPGTQYF	TGTGCCAGCAGCCAAACAGGCGGGTCCCCGGGGACCCAGTACTTC
.	TRBV13	.	TRBJ2-1	CASSLERRGHEQFF	TGTGCCAGCAGCTTAGAACGACGGGGCCATGAGCAGTTCTTC
TRBD2	TRBV10-3	.	TRBJ2-1	CATRGLAGGTYNEQFF	TGTGCCACCCGGGGACTAGCGGGAGGGACCTACAATGAGCAGTTCTTC
TRBD2	TRBV5-1	.	TRBJ2-7	CASTNPSGSYEQYF	TGCGCCAGCACTAATCCTAGCGGCAGCTACGAGCAGTACTTC
.	TRBV6-6	.	TRBJ2-5	CASSYRGGLRGETQYF	TGTGCCAGCAGTTACCGCGGCGGGCTGAGGGGAGAGACCCAGTACTTC
.	TRBV3-1/TRBV3-2	.	TRBJ2-1	CASSLLQGGGAYNEQFF	TGTGCCAGCAGCCTCCTTCAAGGGGGCGGGGCCTACAATGAGCAGTTCTTC
.	TRBV18	.	TRBJ1-1	CASSLDAMNTEAFF	TGTGCCAGCTCATTGGACGCTATGAACACTGAAGCTTTCTTT
TRBD1	TRBV27	.	TRBJ2-3	CASRGTARRTDTQYF	TGTGCCAGCAGGGGGACAGCCCGAAGAACAGATACGCAGTATTTT
TRBD1	TRBV7-2	once	TRBJ1-1	CASSSRSADRGAFF	TGTGCCAGCAGCTCCCGAAGTGCGGACAGGGGAGCTTTCTTT
TRBD1	TRBV14	.	TRBJ1-3	CASSQSGRTGAYSGNTIYF	TGTGCCAGCAGCCAATCCGGGCGAACAGGGGCGTACTCTGGAAACACCATATATTTT
.	TRBV11-3	.	TRBJ1-6	CASSSRAGALRPLHF	TGTGCCAGCAGCAGCCGGGCGGGGGCCCTGAGACCCCTCCACTTT
.	TRBV7-2	.	TRBJ1-4	CASSFTGATNEKLFF	TGTGCCAGCAGCTTTACGGGAGCAACTAATGAAAAACTGTTTTTT
.	TRBV19	.	TRBJ1-5	CASSVGQPSVAQHF	TGTGCCAGTAGTGTCGGACAGCCATCAGTAGCCCAGCATTTT
.	TRBV5-1	few	TRBJ2-4	CASRDLDLAKNIQYF	TGCGCCAGCAGAGACTTGGACCTAGCCAAAAACATTCAGTACTTC
TRBD1	TRBV3-1/TRBV3-2	.	TRBJ2-3	CASSLNPGQGPADTQYF	TGTGCCAGCAGCCTTAATCCGGGACAGGGGCCCGCAGATACGCAGTATTTT
TRBD1	TRBV6-4	.	TRBJ2-7	CASSDGPGTGCFDSYEQYF	TGTGCCAGCAGTGACGGCCCCGGGACAGGGTGCTTCGACTCCTACGAGCAGTACTTC
TRBD2	TRBV30	.	TRBJ2-2	CAWNRLGAGVGYTGELFF	TGTGCCTGGAACCGCTTGGGAGCGGGAGTTGGGTACACCGGGGAGCTGTTTTTT
.	TRBV6-5	.	TRBJ2-1	CASNPGTGSNEQFF	TGTGCCAGCAATCCCGGGACTGGCTCCAATGAGCAGTTCTTC
TRBD2	TRBV10-3	few	TRBJ2-1	CAITGLANEQFF	TGTGCCATCACAGGACTAGCAAATGAGCAGTTCTTC
.	TRBV3-1/TRBV3-2	.	TRBJ1-2	CASSPDVGGTYGYTF	TGTGCCAGCAGCCCAGACGTGGGGGGCACCTATGGCTACACCTTC
.	TRBV5-1	.	TRBJ2-3	CASSLREDTQYF	TGCGCCAGCAGCTTGCGGGAAGATACGCAGTATTTT
.	TRBV30	.	TRBJ2-7	CAWSFGGPGEQYF	TGTGCCTGGAGCTTTGGGGGTCCCGGCGAGCAGTACTTC
.	TRBV7-2	few	TRBJ1-5	CASSLFRNQPQHF	TGTGCCAGCAGCTTATTCAGAAATCAGCCCCAGCATTTT
TRBD1	TRBV5-1	.	TRBJ1-1	CASSLAVGGANAEAFF	TGCGCCAGCAGCTTGGCTGTAGGGGGCGCGAACGCTGAAGCTTTCTTT
TRBD1	TRBV6-6	.	TRBJ2-7	CASSHRGSERDYEQYF	TGTGCCAGCAGTCACAGGGGGTCAGAGAGAGACTACGAGCAGTACTTC